This T cell receptor beta chain was captured by sequencing in a study of shared clonotypes between healthy human individuals. General study results and limits: Across subsets, estimated richness was generally greater for naive than for memory populations. Sequencing depth was expected to affect clonotype sharing among donors.

The CDR3 loop spans 12 amino acids. The V segment lost 7 bases and the J segment 4 bases; nucleotides outside the gene matches: 3. The germline CDR1 and CDR2 sequences are SQVTM and ANQGSEA. The repertoire was sequenced with immunoSEQ multiplex PCR; TCRdb's copy has only in-frame clones and lacks some. Here the sample spans 2 million to 3 million clones, roughly 92% being singletons. A remark on this clone: Its antigen is not identified. Other nucleotide sequences in the sample specify the same CDR3.

This chain uses TRBV29-1 with TRBJ2-5; 10 positions match TRBD1. The receptor's source is a man aged 18 to 30 in good health. The sample consisted of naive CD4+ T cells sorted from blood. The sample's subset: CD45RA+ positively selected. This CDR3 reads CSADRGGETQYF. The CDR3 bases are TGCAGCGCGGACAGGGGGGGAGAGACCCAGTACTTC.